The 7 T cell receptor beta chains below come from one sample, sequenced in a study of T cell clones after liver transplantation. Using immunoSEQ multiplex PCR, the repertoire was profiled, and TCRdb retains in-frame clones only, with some absent. In the table there are approximately 68,000 clones, 80% of which are singletons. The specimen comprised CD4+ T cells from blood, sampled before liver transplant. These receptor sequences come from a human donor who received a liver transplant.

The table lists this clone with a few counts. The rearrangement joins TRBV11-2 to TRBJ2-3, with TRBD2 matching 9 bases. CDR3 length: 16 amino acids. V gave up 5 bases and J gave up 2 bases; unmatched junction bases: 8. Germline V lookup: CDR1 SGHAT, CDR2 FQNNGV. DNA of the CDR3: TGTGCCAGCAGCCCCTACCTAGCGGGACTCACAGATACGCAGTATTTT. Protein sequence: CASSPYLAGLTDTQYF.

This chain joins TRBV19 and TRBJ2-3; a possible D gene is TRBD1 (5 bases). The CDR3 has 14 amino acids. Between the trimmed V and J ends, which lost 10 bases and 1 base, there was a span of 15 bases. Germline CDR1 is LNHDA and CDR2 is SQIVND (reference sequence). DNA for the CDR3: TGTGCCACCCGTAGGGTGGGGCGCACAGATACGCAGTATTTT. Amino acids: CATRRVGRTDTQYF.

The chain carries TRBV10-3 and TRBJ2-1, with 8 bases matching TRBD2. The V and J ends lost 3 bases and 5 bases, in that order; junction bases with no gene match: 9. The CDR3 is 16 residues long. Germline CDR1 is ENHRY and CDR2 is SYGVKD. The CDR3 loop reads CAISERGAGDNNEQFF. The DNA for the CDR3 is TGTGCCATCAGTGAACGTGGAGCGGGAGATAACAATGAGCAGTTCTTC.

The chain links TRBV28 to TRBJ1-3; D not certain. Per germline, CDR1 MDHEN and CDR2 SYDVKM. Deletions cut 9 bases from V and 0 bases from J, with 12 bases between. This CDR3 has 14 amino acids. In DNA form, the CDR3 reads TGTGCCAGTGGGCGGTTCGGCTCTGGAAACACCATATATTTT. It translates to CASGRFGSGNTIYF.

V gene TRBV5-1 combines with J gene TRBJ1-3, with TRBD1 matching over 9 bases. The CDR3 is made up of 15 amino acids. V lost 2 bases to trimming and J lost 4 bases; unmatched junction nucleotides: 4. Germline-derived CDR1 and CDR2 are SGHRS and YFSETQ. The CDR3 sequence is CASSFTGGPGNTIYF. As DNA, the CDR3 is TGCGCCAGCAGCTTCACAGGGGGCCCGGGAAACACCATATATTTT.

The chain has TRBV2 and TRBJ1-1, with a tentative D call TRBD1 (5 bases). Germline CDR1 and CDR2: SNHLY and FYNNEI. CDR3 length: 11 residues. V shed 6 bases and J shed 11 bases, with 13 bases lying between them. CDR3 bases: TGTGCCAGCAGGCGGGGGGATGACGCTTTCTTT. Translating it yields CASRRGDDAFF. The full variable domain, in which reference TRBV2 and TRBJ1-1 provide the parts outside the CDR3, is EPEVTQTPSHQVTQMGQEVILRCVPISNHLYFYWYRQILGQKVEFLVSFYNNEISEKSEIFDDQFSVERPDGSNFTLKIRSTKLEDSAMYFCASRRGDDAFFGQGTRLTVV.

The V gene is TRBV11-1, the J gene TRBJ1-5; D not resolved. Germline V lookup: CDR1 SGHAT, CDR2 FQDESV (reference sequence). This CDR3 has 13 amino acids. Trimming removed 2 bases from V and 7 bases from J, with 9 bases in between. CDR3 in DNA: TGTGCCAGCAGCTTAACTCTCGGACAGCCCCAGCATTTT. It encodes CASSLTLGQPQHF.